This T cell receptor (beta chain) is from a study of blood T cells in healthy people across ages. Study-level points and caveats: Long-lived donors had more naive CD4+ cells and higher diversity than aged donors.

Germline CDR1 and CDR2: MGHRA and YSYEKL. V dropped 6 bases and J dropped 1 base, with 10 bases sitting between them. The CDR3 has 14 residues. About 10 milliliters was the volume of peripheral blood drawn from each donor. The authors ran a second PCR of roughly 6 to 11 cycles using a sample-barcoded 5' primer and a J-beta primer mix. TCRdb re-called the 5' RACE reads with MiXCR, one entry per CDR3 protein. This sample has around 580,000 distinct CDR3 sequences; roughly 43% occur once, and the top ten carry 20% to 25%. A remark on this clonotype: Its target is not known.

The chain combines TRBV4-1 with TRBJ2-4, with D possibly being TRBD1 or TRBD2 (5 bases each). The sequence was collected from a man older than 75 in good health. The source material was blood. CDR3 sequence (DNA): TGCGCCAGCAGGTCGGGACCGGCCAAAAACATTCAGTACTTC. Protein: CASRSGPAKNIQYF.